A selection of T cell receptor beta chains follows, all from one sample in a study of T-cell memory formation after mild COVID-19. TCRdb analysed the 5' RACE reads with MiXCR anew, one entry per CDR3 protein. This sample has about 250,000 distinct CDR3 sequences, with 15% found just once. Sequenced: PBMCs or a T cell subset sorted from them (not recorded which). These receptors all stem from an adult woman who had mild COVID-19 (a few samples of this study predate the infection). Cell type and time point are not known. Both conserved end residues are part of each CDR3. The order of the fields is clone size, D gene, V gene, J gene, CDR3 protein, CDR3 DNA. D genes are given only for firm matches. Only part of the rows carry a size: once, few, many, or a class if the clone is expanded.

clone size: many; D gene: .; V gene: TRBV7-2; J gene: TRBJ1-1; CDR3 protein: CASSFDTEAFF; CDR3 DNA: TGTGCCAGCAGCTTCGACACTGAAGCTTTCTTT
clone size: .; D gene: .; V gene: TRBV6-1; J gene: TRBJ1-1; CDR3 protein: CASNRGNTEAFF; CDR3 DNA: TGTGCCAGCAACCGCGGTAACACTGAAGCTTTCTTT
clone size: .; D gene: TRBD2; V gene: TRBV12-3/TRBV12-4; J gene: TRBJ2-1; CDR3 protein: CATSSLLASNELEFF; CDR3 DNA: TGTGCCACCTCGTCCCTACTAGCGAGCAATGAGTTGGAGTTCTTC
clone size: .; D gene: .; V gene: TRBV4-2; J gene: TRBJ2-5; CDR3 protein: CASSQAGQPETQYF; CDR3 DNA: TGTGCCAGCAGCCAAGCTGGTCAGCCGGAGACCCAGTACTTC
clone size: few; D gene: .; V gene: TRBV9; J gene: TRBJ2-5; CDR3 protein: CASSVGTDKETQYF; CDR3 DNA: TGTGCCAGCAGCGTAGGGACAGATAAAGAGACCCAGTACTTC
clone size: many; D gene: .; V gene: TRBV5-1; J gene: TRBJ2-4; CDR3 protein: CASSPVTKNIQYF; CDR3 DNA: TGCGCCAGCAGCCCGGTCACTAAAAACATTCAGTACTTC
clone size: .; D gene: TRBD2; V gene: TRBV5-1; J gene: TRBJ2-3; CDR3 protein: CASSFSGGGTDTQYF; CDR3 DNA: TGCGCCAGCAGCTTTAGCGGGGGAGGCACAGATACGCAGTATTTT
clone size: few; D gene: .; V gene: TRBV3-1; J gene: TRBJ2-5; CDR3 protein: CASSPWTLETQYF; CDR3 DNA: TGTGCCAGCAGCCCTTGGACCTTAGAGACCCAGTACTTC
clone size: .; D gene: TRBD2; V gene: TRBV27; J gene: TRBJ2-2; CDR3 protein: CASSSKYLAGDTGELFF; CDR3 DNA: TGTGCCAGCAGTTCCAAATACCTAGCGGGAGACACCGGGGAGCTGTTTTTT
clone size: .; D gene: .; V gene: TRBV11-3; J gene: TRBJ2-2; CDR3 protein: CASSLAKTPFTGELFF; CDR3 DNA: TGTGCCAGCAGCTTAGCTAAGACTCCTTTCACCGGGGAGCTGTTTTTT
clone size: few; D gene: .; V gene: TRBV6-5; J gene: TRBJ1-3; CDR3 protein: CASKSMGAAGNTIYF; CDR3 DNA: TGTGCCAGCAAGAGTATGGGGGCCGCGGGAAACACCATATATTTT
clone size: many; D gene: .; V gene: TRBV6-5; J gene: TRBJ2-2; CDR3 protein: CASSSRRAGGELFF; CDR3 DNA: TGTGCCAGCAGTTCCAGGCGAGCGGGCGGGGAGCTGTTTTTT
clone size: .; D gene: .; V gene: TRBV18; J gene: TRBJ2-7; CDR3 protein: CASSLSGTASEQYF; CDR3 DNA: TGTGCCAGCTCACTTTCCGGGACGGCTTCAGAGCAGTACTTC
clone size: few; D gene: .; V gene: TRBV27; J gene: TRBJ1-1; CDR3 protein: CASSRMENTEAFF; CDR3 DNA: TGTGCCAGCAGCCGGATGGAGAACACTGAAGCTTTCTTT
clone size: .; D gene: .; V gene: TRBV5-1; J gene: TRBJ2-5; CDR3 protein: CASSLSLLGRKTKDQETQYF; CDR3 DNA: TGCGCCAGCAGCTTGTCCCTATTAGGGAGAAAAACTAAGGACCAAGAGACCCAGTACTTC
clone size: .; D gene: .; V gene: TRBV20-1; J gene: TRBJ2-7; CDR3 protein: CSARGGPSYEQYF; CDR3 DNA: TGCAGTGCTAGGGGGGGGCCATCCTACGAGCAGTACTTC
clone size: few; D gene: .; V gene: TRBV20-1; J gene: TRBJ1-2; CDR3 protein: CSARAEREYGYTF; CDR3 DNA: TGCAGTGCTAGAGCGGAGAGGGAATATGGCTACACCTTC
clone size: few; D gene: .; V gene: TRBV12-3/TRBV12-4; J gene: TRBJ1-2; CDR3 protein: CASSPGVPNYGYTF; CDR3 DNA: TGTGCCAGCAGTCCCGGGGTACCTAACTATGGCTACACCTTC
clone size: many; D gene: .; V gene: TRBV4-1; J gene: TRBJ2-3; CDR3 protein: CASSQAGTDTQYF; CDR3 DNA: TGCGCCAGCAGCCAAGCGGGGACAGATACGCAGTATTTT
clone size: once; D gene: .; V gene: TRBV29-1; J gene: TRBJ1-2; CDR3 protein: CSVDERGFPYGYTF; CDR3 DNA: TGCAGCGTTGACGAGAGGGGCTTCCCCTATGGCTACACCTTC
clone size: many; D gene: .; V gene: TRBV5-1; J gene: TRBJ1-2; CDR3 protein: CASSLGRGGYGYTF; CDR3 DNA: TGCGCCAGCAGCTTGGGGAGAGGCGGCTATGGCTACACCTTC
clone size: .; D gene: .; V gene: TRBV6-1; J gene: TRBJ1-5; CDR3 protein: CATQFFSSNQPQHF; CDR3 DNA: TGTGCCACCCAGTTTTTTTCTAGCAATCAGCCCCAGCATTTT
clone size: few; D gene: TRBD2; V gene: TRBV12-3/TRBV12-4; J gene: TRBJ2-3; CDR3 protein: CASRRGARDTQYF; CDR3 DNA: TGTGCCAGCAGGCGGGGGGCGAGAGATACGCAGTATTTT